The rows below give T cell receptor beta chains drawn from one sample of a study of PD-L1 blockade in urothelial cancer. Profiled with immunoSEQ multiplex PCR; TCRdb holds only in-frame clones, not every one. This sample carries just under 50,000 clones, around 80% of them seen once, and the ten largest clones take about 3.2%. The sequences come from PBMCs, collected around atezolizumab (anti-PD-L1) treatment. These receptors came from a man aged 65-85 years with urothelial cancer. CDR3s include the opening cysteine and the closing phenylalanine or tryptophan. The D gene is left open where the match is weak. Rows give clone size only sometimes, using once, few, many, or a class for an expanded clone.

TRBV9	-	TRBJ1-1	-	CASSAVSNTEAFF	TGTGCCAGCAGCGCCGTTTCGAACACTGAAGCTTTCTTT
TRBV30	TRBD1	TRBJ1-2	-	CAWSVRHRGYYGYTF	TGTGCCTGGAGTGTTCGACACAGGGGGTACTATGGCTACACCTTC
TRBV28	-	TRBJ1-2	-	CASTLGGTGKGYGYTF	TGTGCCAGCACCTTAGGGGGTACGGGGAAGGGCTATGGCTACACCTTC
TRBV20-1	-	TRBJ1-2	-	CSARDVPGYTF	TGCAGTGCTAGAGATGTTCCAGGCTACACCTTC
TRBV10-3	-	TRBJ2-1	-	CAIARGGGGINNEQFF	TGTGCCATCGCTCGAGGGGGAGGGGGGATAAACAATGAGCAGTTCTTC
TRBV18	TRBD1	TRBJ1-5	-	CASSRSDRGLNQPQHF	TGTGCCAGCTCACGAAGCGACAGGGGCCTCAATCAGCCCCAGCATTTT
TRBV6-1	-	TRBJ1-5	-	CASSEGPGGQFPQHF	TGTGCCAGCAGTGAAGGGCCAGGAGGACAGTTCCCCCAGCATTTT
TRBV28	-	TRBJ2-3	-	CASSLSGGTDTQYF	TGTGCCAGCAGTTTATCCGGGGGCACAGATACGCAGTATTTT
TRBV6-5	TRBD2	TRBJ2-3	-	CASSYLAGGDTDTQYF	TGTGCCAGCAGTTACCTAGCGGGAGGGGACACAGATACGCAGTATTTT
TRBV27	-	TRBJ2-7	-	CATRGLADSYEQYF	TGTGCCACCAGGGGCCTAGCGGATTCCTACGAGCAGTACTTC
TRBV13	-	TRBJ1-5	-	CASSLTAGRGQPQHF	TGTGCCAGCAGCCTTACGGCCGGGAGGGGCCAGCCCCAGCATTTT
TRBV27	-	TRBJ1-1	-	CASSPRGPNTEAFF	TGTGCCAGCAGTCCCAGGGGTCCTAACACTGAAGCTTTCTTT
TRBV5-4	-	TRBJ1-4	-	CASSPGGGRTNEKLFF	TGTGCCAGCAGCCCTGGGGGGGGCCGGACTAATGAAAAACTGTTTTTT
TRBV4-3	-	TRBJ1-2	-	CASSPGGPAANYGYTF	TGCGCCAGCAGCCCCGGGGGGCCGGCGGCTAACTATGGCTACACCTTC
TRBV7-9	-	TRBJ2-7	-	CASSLASGFVGEQYF	TGTGCCAGCAGCTTAGCCTCGGGGTTCGTTGGGGAGCAGTACTTC
TRBV5-1	-	TRBJ1-6	few	CASALSGRDSPLHF	TGCGCCAGCGCCCTGAGCGGGAGGGATTCACCCCTCCACTTT
TRBV15	-	TRBJ2-1	-	CATSKNRYEQFF	TGTGCCACCAGCAAGAATCGGTATGAGCAGTTCTTC
TRBV5-4	TRBD2	TRBJ2-5	many	CASSSGGGSPFETQYF	TGTGCCAGCAGCTCGGGAGGGGGGAGTCCCTTCGAGACCCAGTACTTC
TRBV21-1	-	TRBJ1-1	-	CASSARGRNTEAFF	TGTGCCAGCAGCGCCAGGGGGCGGAACACTGAAGCTTTCTTT
TRBV19	-	TRBJ2-1	-	CASSGGSGNEQFF	TGTGCCAGTAGTGGGGGGTCGGGTAATGAGCAGTTCTTC
TRBV7-6	TRBD1	TRBJ2-7	-	CASSPGTGGYEQYF	TGTGCCAGCAGCCCCGGGACAGGGGGCTACGAGCAGTACTTC
TRBV5-1	-	TRBJ1-2	-	CASSLSGQGNGYTF	TGCGCCAGCAGCTTGTCAGGGCAGGGGAATGGCTACACCTTC
TRBV9	-	TRBJ1-1	-	CASSVSGRGNTEAFF	TGTGCCAGCAGCGTATCGGGCAGGGGGAACACTGAAGCTTTCTTT
TRBV7-9	-	TRBJ1-2	-	CASSLGQNNYGYTF	TGTGCCAGCAGCTTAGGACAGAATAACTATGGCTACACCTTC
TRBV5-1	TRBD1	TRBJ2-4	once	CASRKGQDQYF	TGCGCCAGCAGGAAAGGACAGGATCAGTACTTC
TRBV4-1	-	TRBJ2-3	once	CASSDGQNTDTQYF	TGCGCCAGCAGCGACGGACAGAACACAGATACGCAGTATTTT
TRBV28	-	TRBJ1-2	-	CASSPGSSPWKARTF	TGTGCCAGCAGCCCCGGTTCCAGCCCTTGGAAGGCTAGGACCTTC
TRBV5-6	TRBD2	TRBJ2-7	-	CASREAGSSYEQYF	TGTGCCAGCAGAGAAGCGGGGAGCTCCTACGAGCAGTACTTC
TRBV6-6	TRBD1	TRBJ2-4	few	CASSHQGQGKNIQYF	TGTGCCAGCAGCCACCAGGGACAGGGGAAAAACATTCAGTACTTC
TRBV11-2	TRBD2	TRBJ2-3	-	CASQGLALDTQYF	TGTGCCTCCCAGGGACTAGCGTTAGATACGCAGTATTTT
TRBV15	TRBD1	TRBJ1-2	-	CATSSPGGAYGYTF	TGTGCCACCAGCAGTCCAGGGGGCGCATACGGCTACACCTTC
TRBV14	-	TRBJ2-2	few	CASSQVRTGELFF	TGTGCCAGCAGCCAAGTAAGAACAGGGGAGCTGTTTTTT
TRBV21-1	-	TRBJ2-5	-	CASSKSGGEETQYF	TGTGCCAGCAGCAAATCCGGAGGGGAAGAGACCCAGTACTTC
TRBV30	-	TRBJ2-7	-	CAWSSTYEQYF	TGTGCCTGGAGTTCTACCTACGAGCAGTACTTC
TRBV7-9	TRBD1	TRBJ1-1	-	CASSTGTGASVTEAFF	TGTGCCAGCAGCACCGGGACAGGGGCATCGGTCACTGAAGCTTTCTTT
TRBV7-3	-	TRBJ2-3	-	CASSFVQADTQYF	TGTGCCAGCAGTTTCGTCCAGGCAGATACGCAGTATTTT
TRBV5-1	TRBD1	TRBJ1-2	-	CASSFYRTGEGYTF	TGCGCCAGCAGCTTTTACCGGACAGGGGAGGGCTACACCTTC
TRBV28	-	TRBJ2-3	-	CASSLLRGTDTQYF	TGTGCCAGCAGTTTACTCAGGGGTACAGATACGCAGTATTTT
TRBV5-6	TRBD1	TRBJ2-4	once	CASSTGQGQNIQYF	TGTGCCAGCAGCACCGGACAGGGACAAAACATTCAGTACTTC
TRBV11-3	-	TRBJ2-3	-	CASSWGGGGTDTQYF	TGTGCCAGCAGCTGGGGAGGGGGGGGGACAGATACGCAGTATTTT
TRBV6-6	-	TRBJ1-1	-	CASSYPPTPNTEAFF	TGTGCCAGCAGTTACCCCCCAACACCGAACACTGAAGCTTTCTTT
TRBV27	-	TRBJ1-2	-	CASSSLDRSHYGYTF	TGTGCCAGCAGTTCACTGGACAGATCTCACTATGGCTACACCTTC
TRBV7-9	-	TRBJ1-1	-	CASSSWEGPTEAFF	TGTGCCAGCAGCTCCTGGGAGGGGCCCACTGAAGCTTTCTTT
TRBV10-2	-	TRBJ1-4	-	CASSESRGTLNRPNEKLFF	TGCGCCAGCAGTGAGTCGAGAGGAACTCTGAACCGACCGAATGAAAAACTGTTTTTT
TRBV30	-	TRBJ1-5	-	CAWSRLGQKEWQPQHF	TGTGCCTGGAGTCGTCTAGGACAGAAGGAGTGGCAGCCCCAGCATTTT
TRBV27	-	TRBJ2-7	-	CASSLRFTLGEGYEQYF	TGTGCCAGCAGTTTAAGGTTTACTTTAGGGGAAGGTTACGAGCAGTACTTC
TRBV5-1	-	TRBJ2-7	-	CASSAGLATYEQYF	TGCGCCAGCAGCGCGGGACTCGCTACCTACGAGCAGTACTTC
TRBV7-8	TRBD2	TRBJ2-3	few	CASRFSGGATDTQYF	TGTGCCAGCAGATTTAGCGGGGGCGCCACAGATACGCAGTATTTT
TRBV2	-	TRBJ2-2	-	CATGTTRGGELFF	TGTGCCACAGGGACTACCAGGGGCGGGGAGCTGTTTTTT
TRBV6-5	-	TRBJ2-3	few	CASSYYRLPGTQYF	TGTGCCAGCAGTTACTACCGGTTACCGGGTACGCAGTATTTT
TRBV7-9	TRBD1	TRBJ1-5	medium-sized	CASSHARPGTGHQPQHF	TGTGCCAGCAGCCATGCTCGTCCCGGGACAGGTCATCAGCCCCAGCATTTT
TRBV4-1	TRBD1	TRBJ2-2	-	CASSPLGTGKAGELFF	TGCGCCAGCAGCCCCTTGGGGACAGGGAAGGCCGGGGAGCTGTTTTTT
TRBV14	-	TRBJ2-1	-	CASSQDGGTAQFF	TGTGCCAGCAGCCAAGATGGGGGGACGGCGCAGTTCTTC
TRBV2	-	TRBJ1-2	once	CASSGEGGDTMGYTF	TGTGCCAGCAGTGGCGAGGGGGGGGATACTATGGGCTACACCTTC
TRBV19	-	TRBJ1-1	-	CASSPPTGGLNTEAFF	TGTGCCAGTAGTCCCCCTACCGGCGGGTTGAACACTGAAGCTTTCTTT
TRBV7-2	-	TRBJ1-2	-	CASSSNLDTRRGYTF	TGTGCCAGCAGCTCAAACCTCGACACTCGCCGTGGCTACACCTTC